This T cell receptor (beta chain) was profiled in a study of shared clonotypes between healthy human individuals. Across the study: The study used three CD4 naive, three CD4 memory, two CD8 naive and one CD8 memory plate per donor.

Both subsets, CD45RA+ naive and CD45RA-negative memory, were split from the CD4+ cells. Assay runs were performed at deep level. As handled by the study authors: Because ImmunoSEQ provided only junction sequences with no quality scores, the filtering differed. Sequencing used immunoSEQ multiplex PCR; TCRdb keeps in-frame clones, though not all of them. Clone size and V and J calls were adopted from that table, with D and trimming inferred from the DNA. Here the sample spans 150,000 to 200,000 clones, around 63% being singletons. This CDR3 has 15 residues. Trimming cost V 3 bases and J 1 base; bases outside gene matches: 6. CDR1 and CDR2 from the germline V gene are SGHNT and YYREEE (reference sequence). This clone was counted many times.

The source of this sequence is a man aged 25 to 40 in good health. The sample taken for sequencing was memory CD4+ T cells sorted from blood. Subset of the sample: CD45RA-negative fraction. The rearrangement joins TRBV5-4 to TRBJ2-7, with TRBD2 identical over 8 bases. CDR3 nucleotide sequence: TGTGCCAGCAGCTCTACTAGCGGTTTTTCCTACGAGCAGTACTTC. Protein sequence: CASSSTSGFSYEQYF.